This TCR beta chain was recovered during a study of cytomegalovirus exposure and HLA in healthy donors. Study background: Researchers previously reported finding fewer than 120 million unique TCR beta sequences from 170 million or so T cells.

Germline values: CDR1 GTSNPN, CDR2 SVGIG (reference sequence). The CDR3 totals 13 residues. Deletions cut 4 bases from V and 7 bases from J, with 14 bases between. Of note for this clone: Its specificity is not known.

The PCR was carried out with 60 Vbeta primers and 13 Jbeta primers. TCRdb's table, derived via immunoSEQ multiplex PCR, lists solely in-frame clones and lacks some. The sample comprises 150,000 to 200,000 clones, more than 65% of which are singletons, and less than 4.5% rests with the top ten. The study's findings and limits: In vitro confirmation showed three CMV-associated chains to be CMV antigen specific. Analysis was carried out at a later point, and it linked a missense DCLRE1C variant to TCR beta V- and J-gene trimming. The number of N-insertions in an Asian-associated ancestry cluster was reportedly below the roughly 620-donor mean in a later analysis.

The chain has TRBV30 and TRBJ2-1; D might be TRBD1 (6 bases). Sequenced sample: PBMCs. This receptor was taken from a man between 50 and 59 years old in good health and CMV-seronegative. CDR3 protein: CAWNRVGANEQFF. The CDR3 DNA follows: TGTGCCTGGAATCGGGTGGGGGCTAATGAGCAGTTCTTC.